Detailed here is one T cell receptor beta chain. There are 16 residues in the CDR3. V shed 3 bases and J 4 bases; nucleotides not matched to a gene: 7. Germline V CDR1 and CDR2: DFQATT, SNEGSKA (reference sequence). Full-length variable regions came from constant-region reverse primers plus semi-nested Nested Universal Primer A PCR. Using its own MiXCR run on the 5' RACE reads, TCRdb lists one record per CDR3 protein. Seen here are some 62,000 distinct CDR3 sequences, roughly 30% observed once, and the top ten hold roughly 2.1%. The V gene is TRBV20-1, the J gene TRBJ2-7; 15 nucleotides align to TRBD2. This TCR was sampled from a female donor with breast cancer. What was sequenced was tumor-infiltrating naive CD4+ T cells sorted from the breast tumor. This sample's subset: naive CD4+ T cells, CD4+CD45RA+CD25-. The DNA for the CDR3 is TGCAGTGCTAGGGGACTAGCGGGAGGTTTCGGATACGAGCAGTACTTC. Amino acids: CSARGLAGGFGYEQYF.